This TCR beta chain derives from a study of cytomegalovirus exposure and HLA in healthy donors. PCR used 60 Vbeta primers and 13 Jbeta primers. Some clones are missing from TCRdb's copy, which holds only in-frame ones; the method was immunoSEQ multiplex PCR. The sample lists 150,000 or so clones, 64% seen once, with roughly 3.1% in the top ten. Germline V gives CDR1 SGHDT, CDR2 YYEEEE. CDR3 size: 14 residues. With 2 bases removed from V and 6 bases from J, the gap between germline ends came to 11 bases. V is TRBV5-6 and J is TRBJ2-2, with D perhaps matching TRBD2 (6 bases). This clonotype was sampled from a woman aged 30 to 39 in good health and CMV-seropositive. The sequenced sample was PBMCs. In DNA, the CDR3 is TGTGCCAGCAGCTTAAGGTCGGGGGCCGGGGAGCTGTTTTTT. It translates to CASSLRSGAGELFF.